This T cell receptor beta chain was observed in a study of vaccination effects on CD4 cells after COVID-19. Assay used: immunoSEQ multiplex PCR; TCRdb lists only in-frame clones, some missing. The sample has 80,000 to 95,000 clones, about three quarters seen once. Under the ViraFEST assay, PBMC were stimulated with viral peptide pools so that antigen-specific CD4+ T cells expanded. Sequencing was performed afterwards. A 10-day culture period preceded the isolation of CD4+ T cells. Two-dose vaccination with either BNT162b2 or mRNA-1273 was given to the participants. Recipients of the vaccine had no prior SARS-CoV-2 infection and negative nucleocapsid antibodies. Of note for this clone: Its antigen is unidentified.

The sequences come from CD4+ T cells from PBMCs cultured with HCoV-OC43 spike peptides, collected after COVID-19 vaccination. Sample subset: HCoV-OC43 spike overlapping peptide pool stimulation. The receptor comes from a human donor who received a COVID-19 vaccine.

In DNA, the CDR3 is TGCAGCGTTGCGCCCGGGTCAAGCACAGATACGCAGTATTTT. This gives the protein CSVAPGSSTDTQYF. This chain uses TRBV29-1 with TRBJ2-3; D call uncertain. Per germline, CDR1 SQVTM and CDR2 ANQGSEA. Trimming removed 4 bases at V and 0 bases at J, with 11 bases between. The CDR3 length is 14 residues.